This T cell receptor beta chain was observed in a study of regulatory T cells in long-lasting Graves disease. Study results and caveats: Thyroid tissue went unstudied; only peripheral blood was examined.

The V gene lost 0 bases and the J gene lost 3 bases, with 24 bases spanning the gap. CDR3 length: 20 amino acids. Germline CDR1 MGHRA, CDR2 YSYEKL. Arm-PCR with iRepertoire HTBI primers amplified the CDR3 regions for these TCR beta libraries. One entry per CDR3 protein, called by TCRdb with MiXCR from the multiplex PCR reads. The sample includes more than 450,000 distinct CDR3 sequences, 12% seen only once; the top ten take about 8.3%. The time point was: newly diagnosed GD, antithyroid drugs for less than 3 months. RNA from PBMCs was the source of the TCR library. As for this clonotype: Its target is unknown.

These data also featured in a second study, about T cells in Graves' hyperthyroidism and ophthalmopathy. As that report states: Most expanded thyroid clonotypes above 0.001 also appeared in blood.

The sequence was collected from a woman under 40 with Graves disease. The chain has TRBV4-1 and TRBJ2-1, with D perhaps matching TRBD1 or TRBD2 (6 bases each). The sample was peripheral blood mononuclear cells (PBMCs), taken at new diagnosis, from a patient treated with antithyroid drugs. In DNA, the CDR3 is TGCGCCAGCAGCCAAGATAGTAGTGGGATGGGGGGCGCGTTCTACAATGAGCAGTTCTTC. Protein: CASSQDSSGMGGAFYNEQFF.